The 32 T cell receptor beta chains given below trace back to one sample, sequenced in a study of shared clonotypes between healthy human individuals. Produced via immunoSEQ multiplex PCR; TCRdb's table is partial and in-frame only. The repertoire holds 550,000 to 800,000 clones, with 74% as singletons. The specimen was memory CD4+ T cells sorted from blood. Indicated subset: CD45RA-negative fraction. The receptor source for this set is a woman between 25 and 40 years old in good health.

The rearrangement joins TRBV5-1 to TRBJ1-2; TRBD1 matches 11 bases. V shed 7 bases and J 8 bases; nucleotides not matched to a gene: 10. CDR1 SGHRS and CDR2 YFSETQ come from the germline V gene. The length of the CDR3 is 14 residues. In nucleotides, the CDR3 is TGCGCCAGCGCGGACAGGGGGCGAGTGGTAGGCTACACCTTC. Protein: CASADRGRVVGYTF. The whole variable domain, remainder taken from reference TRBV5-1 and TRBJ1-2, is KAGVTQTPRYLIKTRGQQVTLSCSPISGHRSVSWYQQTPGQGLQFLFEYFSETQRNKGNFPGRFSGRQFSNSRSEMNVSTLELGDSALYLCASADRGRVVGYTFGSGTRLTVV.

A note on this clone: The germline gene is not matched at one end of the junction; a read error may be the cause. In the same sample, other DNA sequences code for this CDR3. The CDR3: CASTDRADWELFF. For the CDR3, the DNA is TGTGCCAGCACTGACAGGGCCGACTGGGAGCTATTTTTT. The chain is built from TRBV28 and TRBJ2-2, with TRBD1 matching over 7 bases. The CDR3 sequence is 13 residues long. CDR1 and CDR2 from the germline V gene are MDHEN and SYDVKM. The full variable domain, rest sourced from reference TRBV28 and TRBJ2-2, is DVKVTQSSRYLVKRTGEKVFLECVQDMDHENMFWYRQDPGLGLRLIYFSYDVKMKEKGDIPEGYSVSREKKERFSLILESASTNQTSMYLCASTDRADWELFFGEGSRLTVL.

V is TRBV6-5 and J is TRBJ2-1; D might be TRBD2 (5 bases). The CDR3 loop spans 16 amino acids. In germline, CDR1 is MNHEY, CDR2 SVGAGI. V gave up 2 bases and J gave up 9 bases, with 20 bases separating them. The CDR3 spells CASSYGRGSRSTEQFF. The DNA for the CDR3 is TGTGCCAGCAGTTACGGGAGAGGAAGCAGGTCTACTGAGCAGTTCTTC.

This rearrangement joins TRBV9 to TRBJ1-2; the D is unclear. This CDR3 contains 13 residues. Germline assignment: CDR1 SGDLS and CDR2 YYNGEE. V lost 0 bases and J 6 bases, leaving 9 bases between the germline ends. CDR3 region: CASSVGNMDGYTF. The CDR3 region has the DNA TGTGCCAGCAGCGTAGGCAATATGGATGGCTACACCTTC.

V usage is TRBV21-1 and J usage is TRBJ1-1. TRBV21-1 has pseudogene status. The CDR3 has 13 amino acids. The CDR3 bases are TGTGCCAGCAGCGGAGGGTCCGGGCAGGGAGCTTTCTTT. Its protein is CASSGGSGQGAFF.

V and J are TRBV5-4 and TRBJ1-5; TRBD1 aligns across 7 bases. There are 14 residues in the CDR3. The J segment lost 7 bases and the V segment lost 4 bases, leaving 8 bases of the junction unmatched. Per the germline V gene, CDR1 is SGHNT and CDR2 is YYREEE (reference sequence). The CDR3 here is CASSPRQGRQPQHF. CDR3 coding DNA: TGTGCCAGCAGCCCAAGACAGGGCCGCCAGCCCCAGCATTTT.

The chain is built from TRBV19 and TRBJ1-5; D remains unclear. V dropped 6 bases and J dropped 9 bases, with 9 bases sitting between them. Germline V gene sequence: CDR1 LNHDA, CDR2 SQIVND (reference sequence). The CDR3 runs 11 residues. CDR3 in DNA: TGTGCCAGTAGGCCGACGGGGCCCCAGCATTTT. Protein: CASRPTGPQHF.

This clone appeared a few times. This chain connects TRBV7-2 to TRBJ2-1, with 11 bases lining up with TRBD1. Germline trimming cut 4 bases from V and 0 bases from J; bases unmatched to any gene: 5. The CDR3 has 17 amino acids. Germline CDR1 reads SGHTA; CDR2 reads FQGNSA. The CDR3 protein is CASSWAGTGGSYNEQFF. The CDR3 DNA reads as TGTGCCAGCAGCTGGGCAGGGACAGGGGGCTCCTACAATGAGCAGTTCTTC.

J is TRBJ2-7 and V is TRBV29-1; TRBD2 aligns across 7 bases. Germline V gene data show CDR1 as SQVTM and CDR2 as ANQGSEA. J was trimmed by 3 bases and V by 4 bases; bases with no gene match: 6. This CDR3 has 13 amino acids. The CDR3 region has the DNA TGCAGCGTTGGAAGAGCGGGGAACTACGAGCAGTACTTC. Residues: CSVGRAGNYEQYF.

The chain couples TRBV5-1 to TRBJ2-5; D is unclear. The CDR3 spans 12 residues. Trimming pared 2 bases from V and 5 bases from J, leaving 7 bases between. The germline V gene has CDR1 SGHRS and CDR2 YFSETQ. The CDR3 spells CASSLLGETQYF. Written as DNA, the CDR3 is TGCGCCAGCAGCTTACTGGGGGAGACCCAGTACTTC. The entire variable domain, with the rest obtained from reference TRBV5-1 and TRBJ2-5, is as follows: KAGVTQTPRYLIKTRGQQVTLSCSPISGHRSVSWYQQTPGQGLQFLFEYFSETQRNKGNFPGRFSGRQFSNSRSEMNVSTLELGDSALYLCASSLLGETQYFGPGTRLLVL.

This chain joins TRBV2 and TRBJ1-5; D might be TRBD1 (6 bases). Deletions cut 5 bases from V and 6 bases from J, with 14 bases between. This CDR3 comprises 14 residues. Germline assignment: CDR1 SNHLY and CDR2 FYNNEI. The CDR3 DNA reads TGTGCCAGCAGTCTACTAGGGGGGGGTCAGCCCCAGCATTTT. Protein: CASSLLGGGQPQHF.

In its sample, this clone was seen a few times. The CDR3 nucleotides read TGTGCCAGCAGTGGAGATTCGGGAAATGAAAAACTGTTTTTT. Amino acid sequence: CASSGDSGNEKLFF. The chain joins TRBV2 to TRBJ1-4; D is unclear. CDR3 size: 14 residues. Per germline, CDR1 SNHLY and CDR2 FYNNEI. V was pared by 4 bases and J by 5 bases, with 11 bases between.

The genes are TRBV15 and TRBJ2-5, with D possibly matching TRBD1 (6 bases). The germline V gene encodes CDR1 LNHNV and CDR2 YYDKDF (reference sequence). There are 14 residues in the CDR3. Trimming left V 2 bases short and J 4 bases short, with 11 bases between. CDR3 nucleotide sequence: TGTGCCACCAGCAGACTGGACAGTCGAGAGACCCAGTACTTC. Its translation is CATSRLDSRETQYF.

This chain connects TRBV5-4 to TRBJ1-2, with a possible D match to TRBD1 (5 bases). V lost 4 bases to trimming and J lost 0 bases, with 16 bases between them. The CDR3 totals 16 residues. Germline V gives CDR1 SGHNT, CDR2 YYREEE (reference sequence). CDR3 nucleotide sequence: TGTGCCAGCAGCCCCACCCTGACAGCTACTAACTATGGCTACACCTTC. It is translated as CASSPTLTATNYGYTF.

V is TRBV7-2 and J is TRBJ2-7; D unresolved. Germline CDR1 SGHTA, CDR2 FQGNSA. V was shortened by 1 base and J by 6 bases, with 7 bases between the two germline ends. The CDR3 runs 12 residues. CDR3 coding DNA: TGTGCCAGCAGCTTAGTTGAAGGCGAGCAGTACTTC. This gives the protein CASSLVEGEQYF.

The chain joins TRBV7-2 to TRBJ2-1, with 8 bases matching TRBD2. The V gene's germline CDR1 is SGHTA and CDR2 FQGNSA. This CDR3 is built from 14 residues. The junction had 6 bases not matched to a gene; V was cut back by 4 bases and J by 7 bases. The chain's CDR3 is CASSSSGSSNEQFF. DNA for the CDR3: TGTGCCAGCAGCTCCAGCGGGAGCTCTAATGAGCAGTTCTTC. The variable domain in full, with the rest retrieved from reference TRBV7-2 and TRBJ2-1, is GAGVSQSPSNKVTEKGKDVELRCDPISGHTALYWYRQSLGQGLEFLIYFQGNSAPDKSGLPSDRFSAERTGGSVSTLTIQRTQQEDSAVYLCASSSSGSSNEQFFGPGTRLTVL.

The chain combines TRBV2 with TRBJ2-1; 7 positions match TRBD2. Trimming removed 6 bases from V and 5 bases from J; junction bases left unmatched: 7. This CDR3 has 14 amino acids. The V gene's germline CDR1 is SNHLY and CDR2 FYNNEI. For the CDR3, the DNA is TGTGCCAGCAGGCCCTGGGCGGGAGACAATGAGCAGTTCTTC. It specifies CASRPWAGDNEQFF.

The rearrangement uses TRBV25-1 and TRBJ2-5, with D maybe TRBD1 (5 bases). V gave up 3 bases and J gave up 6 bases, with 14 bases separating them. From germline, CDR1 is MGHDK and CDR2 SYGVNS. The CDR3 is 14 amino acids. CDR3: CASSDDSLMKTQYF. In DNA form, the CDR3 reads TGTGCCAGCAGTGACGACAGCCTTATGAAGACCCAGTACTTC. Variable domain in full (rest from reference TRBV25-1 and TRBJ2-5): EADIYQTPRYLVIGTGKKITLECSQTMGHDKMYWYQQDPGMELHLIHYSYGVNSTEKGDLSSESTVSRIRTEHFPLTLESARPSHTSQYLCASSDDSLMKTQYFGPGTRLLVL.

This rearrangement joins TRBV18 to TRBJ1-5; unclear D gene. V lost 4 bases and J 0 bases, leaving 10 bases between the germline ends. Germline values: CDR1 KGHSH, CDR2 LQKENI. The CDR3 loop spans 15 amino acids. In DNA form, the CDR3 reads TGTGCCAGCTCACTAGAGACGGGTAGCAATCAGCCCCAGCATTTT. This codes for CASSLETGSNQPQHF.

The chain uses TRBV5-6 and TRBJ2-2; D might be TRBD2 (6 bases). This CDR3 is 17 amino acids long. CDR1 is SGHDT and CDR2 is YYEEEE in the germline V gene. V shed 0 bases and J shed 4 bases, with 16 bases lying between them. The CDR3 here is CASSLASTVRGTGELFF. In DNA, the CDR3 is TGTGCCAGCAGCTTGGCCTCTACCGTGCGGGGCACCGGGGAGCTGTTTTTT.

The chain couples TRBV28 to TRBJ1-5; no clear D gene. V lost 6 bases and J 3 bases, leaving 12 bases between the germline ends. The CDR3 has 14 residues. CDR1 is MDHEN, CDR2 SYDVKM, per germline. CDR3 nucleotide sequence: TGTGCCAGCAGCCCCACAGAATTCAATCAGCCCCAGCATTTT. It encodes CASSPTEFNQPQHF.

V usage is TRBV7-2 and J usage is TRBJ2-1; 10 positions agree with TRBD2. Germline V gives CDR1 SGHTA, CDR2 FQGNSA. The CDR3 consists of 15 residues. The J segment lost 8 bases and the V segment lost 6 bases, leaving 10 bases of the junction unmatched. The CDR3 here is CASRHVSGRADEQFF. CDR3 coding DNA: TGTGCCAGCAGACACGTGAGCGGGAGGGCCGATGAGCAGTTCTTC.

The rearrangement links TRBV7-2 to TRBJ1-4; maybe TRBD1 (6 bases). CDR3 length: 14 residues. With 6 bases removed from V and 2 bases from J, the gap between germline ends came to 10 bases. Germline-derived CDR1 and CDR2 are SGHTA and FQGNSA. In DNA form, the CDR3 reads TGTGCCAGCAGATTACAGGGCACTAATGAAAAACTGTTTTTT. This codes for CASRLQGTNEKLFF.

This chain links TRBV5-8 with TRBJ1-1, with D perhaps matching TRBD1 (5 bases). The germline CDR1 and CDR2 sequences are SGHTS and YDEGEE. The CDR3 consists of 18 residues. Trimming removed 0 bases at V and 1 base at J, with 19 bases between. The CDR3 loop reads CASSLGTKRGDANTEAFF. DNA of the CDR3: TGTGCCAGCAGCTTGGGAACGAAAAGGGGAGACGCGAACACTGAAGCTTTCTTT.

In this sample, this clone turned up a few times. The chain joins TRBV6-6 to TRBJ1-5, with a tentative D call TRBD1 (6 bases). Trimming removed 5 bases at V and 2 bases at J, with 13 bases between. There are 15 residues in the CDR3. Germline V CDR1 and CDR2: MNHNY, SVGAGI (reference sequence). In DNA, the CDR3 is TGTGCCAGCAGTCAGGCAGGGGTCGGCAATCAGCCCCAGCATTTT. Translated: CASSQAGVGNQPQHF.

This sequence joins TRBV5-1 and TRBJ2-1, with 9 bases lining up with TRBD2. Germline-derived CDR1 and CDR2 are SGHRS and YFSETQ. The CDR3 consists of 16 residues. V was pared by 0 bases and J by 10 bases, with 11 bases of the junction left unmatched. CDR3: CASSLASSGRSEEQFF. CDR3 coding DNA: TGCGCCAGCAGCTTGGCGAGTAGCGGGAGATCAGAGGAGCAGTTCTTC.

The rearrangement joins TRBV5-4 to TRBJ2-1; 10 bases are shared with TRBD2. CDR3 size: 15 residues. The trim removed 2 bases at V and 8 bases at J, leaving 7 bases unmatched. The V gene's germline CDR1 is SGHNT and CDR2 YYREEE (reference sequence). The CDR3 reads CASSFTAGGPDEQFF. The CDR3 DNA reads as TGTGCCAGCAGCTTCACAGCGGGAGGGCCTGATGAGCAGTTCTTC. The full variable domain, rest sourced from reference TRBV5-4 and TRBJ2-1, is ETGVTQSPTHLIKTRGQQVTLRCSSQSGHNTVSWYQQALGQGPQFIFQYYREEENGRGNFPPRFSGLQFPNYSSELNVNALELDDSALYLCASSFTAGGPDEQFFGPGTRLTVL.

The chain carries TRBV19 and TRBJ2-5, with 8 nucleotides matching TRBD1. The CDR3 extends over 15 amino acids. With 7 bases clipped from V and 0 bases from J, the junction kept 7 bases outside the gene matches. CDR1 LNHDA and CDR2 SQIVND come from the germline V gene (reference sequence). CDR3 in DNA: TGTGCCAGTACAACGAGACAGGGGTACCAAGAGACCCAGTACTTC. Protein sequence: CASTTRQGYQETQYF. The complete variable domain, with remaining parts taken from reference TRBV19 and TRBJ2-5, reads DGGITQSPKYLFRKEGQNVTLSCEQNLNHDAMYWYRQDPGQGLRLIYYSQIVNDFQKGDIAEGYSVSREKKESFPLTVTSAQKNPTAFYLCASTTRQGYQETQYFGPGTRLLVL.

The V gene is TRBV27, the J gene TRBJ2-7; maybe TRBD2 (6 bases). The CDR3 contains 15 residues. Germline CDR1 reads MNHEY; CDR2 reads SMNVEV (reference sequence). Trimming took off 9 bases at V and 5 bases at J, with 23 bases between the two ends. The CDR3 region is CASGLTGVRTHEQYF. In DNA, the CDR3 is TGTGCCAGTGGTCTCACGGGGGTCCGGACCCACGAGCAGTACTTC.

The chain is built from TRBV2 and TRBJ2-7; no clear D gene. The CDR3 contains 13 residues. The germline V gene has CDR1 SNHLY and CDR2 FYNNEI. Trimming took off 6 bases at V and 3 bases at J, with 12 bases between the two ends. CDR3 DNA: TGTGCCAGCAGGAGAACCGGGCTCTACGAGCAGTACTTC. This sequence encodes CASRRTGLYEQYF.

On this clone itself: Given a much more abundant clone one base away, this may be a read error. This chain links TRBV5-1 with TRBJ1-1; D might be TRBD1 (6 bases). Germline values: CDR1 SGHRS, CDR2 YFSETQ. This CDR3 is 13 amino acids long. The CDR3 DNA sequence: TGCACCAGCAGCGTGGGACAGAACACTGAAGCTTTCTTT. Translated: CTSSVGQNTEAFF.

The J gene is TRBJ1-2, the V gene TRBV6-5; perhaps TRBD1 as D (6 bases). The CDR3 runs to 12 residues. Germline V CDR1 and CDR2: MNHEY, SVGAGI. The V end lost 5 bases, the J end lost 8 bases, and 12 bases lay between the germline ends. This CDR3 reads CASSGGARGYTF. DNA of the CDR3: TGTGCCAGCAGTGGGGGGGCGAGGGGCTACACCTTC.